This paragraph reports one T cell receptor (beta chain). Its matching antigen is unknown. These data belong to a study of long-term antiretroviral therapy in people with HIV. Study-wide results and limits: HIV repertoires covered narrower CDR3 length ranges than controls did. Specimen acquisition occurred between about 2004 and 2018, potentially under older ART regimens.

This was the immunoSEQ v3.0 assay at survey level. Some clones are missing from TCRdb's copy, which holds only in-frame ones; the method was immunoSEQ multiplex PCR. Seen here are 18,000 or so clones, over 75% observed once, and the top ten hold around 7.9%. Germline lookup yields CDR1 ENHRY and CDR2 SYGVKD. This CDR3 spans 17 amino acids. V lost 0 bases, J lost 0 bases, and 12 bases lay in between. The rearrangement links TRBV10-3 to TRBJ1-5, with D maybe TRBD1 (5 bases). The sample here was unsorted PBMCs, taken at the start of antiretroviral therapy, before treatment. This TCR was sampled from a woman aged 40 to 49 with HIV. In DNA, the CDR3 is TGTGCCATCAGTGAGTCGGGGGGGGGTTCTAGCAATCAGCCCCAGCATTTT. This sequence encodes CAISESGGGSSNQPQHF.